This TCR beta chain is from a study of control samples from healthy donors and cancer patients. The assay was immunoSEQ multiplex PCR, and TCRdb's table has in-frame clones only and misses some. The sample includes 50,000 or so clones, 85% to 95% seen only once; the top ten take approximately 2.4%. This clone came up a few times. J lost 5 bases, V lost 1 base, and 4 bases had no gene match. CDR3 length: 14 amino acids. Looked up from germline, CDR1 is SGHTA and CDR2 is FQGNSA. The clonotype was recovered from a young man in good health. Sequenced: blood. The chain joins TRBV7-2 to TRBJ2-5, with 7 bases aligning to TRBD2. This CDR3 reads CASSLGSRGETQYF. The CDR3 nucleotides are TGTGCCAGCAGCTTAGGCTCGCGGGGGGAGACCCAGTACTTC. The variable domain in full, with the rest retrieved from reference TRBV7-2 and TRBJ2-5, is GAGVSQSPSNKVTEKGKDVELRCDPISGHTALYWYRQSLGQGLEFLIYFQGNSAPDKSGLPSDRFSAERTGGSVSTLTIQRTQQEDSAVYLCASSLGSRGETQYFGPGTRLLVL.